This is a list of T cell receptor beta chains from one sample in a study of CD8 T cells in ankylosing spondylitis. TCRdb re-analysed the 5' RACE reads in MiXCR, keeping a single row per CDR3 protein. The sample lists approximately 340,000 distinct CDR3 sequences; 14% to 15% were seen once. Specimen: blood, either unsorted or a sorted T cell fraction (not recorded which). The receptors originated from a male donor with ankylosing spondylitis or in good health (not recorded which). The CDR3 runs from the conserved cysteine through the conserved F or W. The order of the fields is CDR3 DNA, CDR3 protein, V gene, D gene, clone size, J gene. D genes are given only for firm matches. For some rows the clone size is stated as once, few or many, or as a class when expanded; others skip it.

DNA: TGCAGTGCTAGCACCGGGACAGGGGGCGCGTCCCACGAGCAGTACTTC
CDR3: CSASTGTGGASHEQYF
V: TRBV20-1
D: TRBD1
size: few
J: TRBJ2-7

DNA: TGTGCCAGCAGCAAAGCAGACAGGGACCGCACAGATACGCAGTATTTT
CDR3: CASSKADRDRTDTQYF
V: TRBV21-1
D: .
size: .
J: TRBJ2-3

DNA: TGCGCCAGCAGCCAGACCCGTGGCTCCTATAATTCACCCCTCCACTTT
CDR3: CASSQTRGSYNSPLHF
V: TRBV4-1
D: .
size: few
J: TRBJ1-6

DNA: TGCGCCAGCAGCTTGGAGCTCTCGGGCTCTGGGGCCAACGTCCTGACTTTC
CDR3: CASSLELSGSGANVLTF
V: TRBV5-1
D: .
size: few
J: TRBJ2-6

DNA: TGTGCCAGCAGTAACGCATGGACAGGGGCTGAAGCTTTCTTT
CDR3: CASSNAWTGAEAFF
V: TRBV25-1
D: TRBD1
size: .
J: TRBJ1-1

DNA: TGTGCCAGCAGGGAGGACTCCTACGGGCCCAAAAACATTCAGTACTTC
CDR3: CASREDSYGPKNIQYF
V: TRBV27
D: .
size: .
J: TRBJ2-4

DNA: TGTGCCAGCAGCCAAGGTAGCGGGAGTGGAGAGACCCAGTACTTC
CDR3: CASSQGSGSGETQYF
V: TRBV3-1
D: TRBD2
size: .
J: TRBJ2-5

DNA: TGCGCCAGCAGGAGGCGGTCGTACAATGAGCAGTTCTTC
CDR3: CASRRRSYNEQFF
V: TRBV5-1
D: .
size: .
J: TRBJ2-1

DNA: TGTGCCAGCAGACACCCTCAGGGGACCTATGGCTACACCTTC
CDR3: CASRHPQGTYGYTF
V: TRBV6-1
D: .
size: .
J: TRBJ1-2

DNA: TGTGCCAGCAGCCTGCGGGGAACGTACTATGGCTACACCTTC
CDR3: CASSLRGTYYGYTF
V: TRBV3-1
D: .
size: .
J: TRBJ1-2

DNA: TGTGCCAGCAGCTTCGGACGTAAGAGCTCCTACGAGCAGTACTTC
CDR3: CASSFGRKSSYEQYF
V: TRBV5-6
D: .
size: .
J: TRBJ2-7

DNA: TGCGCCAGCAGCTTGGAGGGTACAGGCGGGCAGTACTTC
CDR3: CASSLEGTGGQYF
V: TRBV5-1
D: .
size: .
J: TRBJ2-7

DNA: TGTGCCATGGGACTCCCTCCCTACGAGCAGTACTTC
CDR3: CAMGLPPYEQYF
V: TRBV6-1
D: .
size: few
J: TRBJ2-7

DNA: TGTGCCAGCAGTGATGCGGGGGGGCGAAATGAGCAGTTCTTC
CDR3: CASSDAGGRNEQFF
V: TRBV25-1
D: TRBD2
size: few
J: TRBJ2-1

DNA: TGTGCCAGCAGTTATTCCCGGCCCTCCCCCCAGCATTTT
CDR3: CASSYSRPSPQHF
V: TRBV6-6
D: .
size: .
J: TRBJ1-5

DNA: TGTGCCAGCAGCTTGGAAACGGGAGGGACCTACAATGAGCAGTTCTTC
CDR3: CASSLETGGTYNEQFF
V: TRBV5-4
D: TRBD2
size: few
J: TRBJ2-1

DNA: TGTGCCAGCAGCCGGGGGACAGCATCCTACGAGCAGTACTTC
CDR3: CASSRGTASYEQYF
V: TRBV11-2
D: .
size: few
J: TRBJ2-7

DNA: TGCAGCGCTCGGCCTCGTGCCGAGGGTGAAGCTTTCTTT
CDR3: CSARPRAEGEAFF
V: TRBV29-1
D: .
size: .
J: TRBJ1-1

DNA: TGTGCCAGCAGCCCCGGACGGGGGTACGAGACCCAGTACTTC
CDR3: CASSPGRGYETQYF
V: TRBV6-1
D: .
size: .
J: TRBJ2-5

DNA: TGTGCCAGCAGCCAAGAAGGGTACAGCGGGAGGGCGCGCTCCTACAATGAGCAGTTCTTC
CDR3: CASSQEGYSGRARSYNEQFF
V: TRBV4-2
D: TRBD2
size: few
J: TRBJ2-1

DNA: TGTGCCAGCAGTGGGACAGGGGCCAACGTCCTGACTTTC
CDR3: CASSGTGANVLTF
V: TRBV6-6
D: .
size: few
J: TRBJ2-6

DNA: TGCAGTGCTAGGGGTAGCGGGAGTTTGGTCGGGGAGCTGTTTTTT
CDR3: CSARGSGSLVGELFF
V: TRBV20-1
D: TRBD2
size: .
J: TRBJ2-2

DNA: TGTGCCAGCAGCTTAGCACCGGGGCCAGAGAGAAAGCCCCAGCATTTT
CDR3: CASSLAPGPERKPQHF
V: TRBV7-8
D: .
size: .
J: TRBJ1-5

DNA: TGCAGTGCTAGAATTAGGTTGAGGTCAGACAACACTGAAGCTTTCTTT
CDR3: CSARIRLRSDNTEAFF
V: TRBV20-1
D: .
size: many
J: TRBJ1-1

DNA: TGTGCCAGCAATGTCCTAGCGGGGGAAGGTGAGCAGTTCTTC
CDR3: CASNVLAGEGEQFF
V: TRBV6-1
D: TRBD2
size: .
J: TRBJ2-1

DNA: TGTGCCAGCAGTGTGACAGGAAGGAACTATGGCTACACCTTC
CDR3: CASSVTGRNYGYTF
V: TRBV12-3/TRBV12-4
D: .
size: few
J: TRBJ1-2

DNA: TGTGCCAGCAGCGGGGCCGGCGAGCAGTTCTTC
CDR3: CASSGAGEQFF
V: TRBV5-6
D: .
size: few
J: TRBJ2-1

DNA: TGCGCCAGCAGCCACAGCTTTCCGCGGACAGGAAATCAGCCCCAGCATTTT
CDR3: CASSHSFPRTGNQPQHF
V: TRBV4-1
D: TRBD1
size: many
J: TRBJ1-5

DNA: TGCGCCAGCAGCCTCGTCCTAGCGGGGGGGCCCCACAATGAGCAGTTCTTC
CDR3: CASSLVLAGGPHNEQFF
V: TRBV5-1
D: TRBD2
size: once
J: TRBJ2-1

DNA: TGTGCCAGCAGGGACGGCTGGGGCGGGGGCTACACCTTC
CDR3: CASRDGWGGGYTF
V: TRBV2
D: .
size: few
J: TRBJ1-2

DNA: TGCAGCGTTGAGAGGGGGCGAGGGGAGACCCAGTACTTC
CDR3: CSVERGRGETQYF
V: TRBV29-1
D: TRBD1
size: few
J: TRBJ2-5

DNA: TGTGCCAGCAGTGAGGGGAGGAACCCCGGGGAGCTGTTTTTT
CDR3: CASSEGRNPGELFF
V: TRBV2
D: .
size: few
J: TRBJ2-2

DNA: TGCAGTGCTCCTAGACAGGGGGCGTACACTGAAGCTTTCTTT
CDR3: CSAPRQGAYTEAFF
V: TRBV20-1
D: TRBD1
size: many
J: TRBJ1-1

DNA: TGTGCCAGCAGCCCCGACAGGGGGGAGCTGTTTTTT
CDR3: CASSPDRGELFF
V: TRBV7-7
D: .
size: many
J: TRBJ2-2

DNA: TGTGCCAGCAGTGACACGGGGGCTACCTACAATGAGCAGTTCTTC
CDR3: CASSDTGATYNEQFF
V: TRBV6-4
D: .
size: .
J: TRBJ2-1

DNA: TGTGCCATCAGTGCGAACGAATTTAGCGGGAGAGGCGACGAGCAGTACTTC
CDR3: CAISANEFSGRGDEQYF
V: TRBV10-3
D: TRBD2
size: few
J: TRBJ2-7

DNA: TGTGCCAGCAGTGAAATTAGCAATCAGCCCCAGCATTTT
CDR3: CASSEISNQPQHF
V: TRBV6-1
D: .
size: .
J: TRBJ1-5

DNA: TGTGCCAGCAGCCCCGTACCCCAGGTTATTGGAACTGAAGCTTTCTTT
CDR3: CASSPVPQVIGTEAFF
V: TRBV11-2
D: .
size: few
J: TRBJ1-1

DNA: TGTGCCAGCAGCCCGCGGACAGGGGGGGACACTGAAGCTTTCTTT
CDR3: CASSPRTGGDTEAFF
V: TRBV11-3
D: TRBD1
size: many
J: TRBJ1-1

DNA: TGTGCCACCGGGACGGTGGTCCTAGGCGAGCAGTACTTC
CDR3: CATGTVVLGEQYF
V: TRBV6-6
D: .
size: .
J: TRBJ2-7

DNA: TGTGCCAGTAGTATGGGAGGGCGGAGCACTGAAGCTTTCTTT
CDR3: CASSMGGRSTEAFF
V: TRBV19
D: .
size: few
J: TRBJ1-1

DNA: TGTGCCACGACAAGGGGGGATACGCAGTATTTT
CDR3: CATTRGDTQYF
V: TRBV10-3
D: .
size: .
J: TRBJ2-3

DNA: TGCAGTGCCAAGGGGGACAGGGGGCACCCGGCTGAAGCTTTCTTT
CDR3: CSAKGDRGHPAEAFF
V: TRBV20-1
D: TRBD1
size: .
J: TRBJ1-1

DNA: TGCGCCAGCAGCTTACGTTCCCGGTCGAACACTGAAGCTTTCTTT
CDR3: CASSLRSRSNTEAFF
V: TRBV5-1
D: .
size: few
J: TRBJ1-1

DNA: TGTGCCAGCAGTACAAGAGGTGGCTACACCTTC
CDR3: CASSTRGGYTF
V: TRBV12-3/TRBV12-4
D: .
size: few
J: TRBJ1-2

DNA: TGTGCCAGCGGGGGGACGACTAGCGGGAGGGGAGATACGCAGTATTTT
CDR3: CASGGTTSGRGDTQYF
V: TRBV2
D: TRBD2
size: .
J: TRBJ2-3

DNA: TGCAGTGGGCTAGCGGGTGGCACAGATACGCAGTATTTT
CDR3: CSGLAGGTDTQYF
V: TRBV20-1
D: TRBD2
size: .
J: TRBJ2-3